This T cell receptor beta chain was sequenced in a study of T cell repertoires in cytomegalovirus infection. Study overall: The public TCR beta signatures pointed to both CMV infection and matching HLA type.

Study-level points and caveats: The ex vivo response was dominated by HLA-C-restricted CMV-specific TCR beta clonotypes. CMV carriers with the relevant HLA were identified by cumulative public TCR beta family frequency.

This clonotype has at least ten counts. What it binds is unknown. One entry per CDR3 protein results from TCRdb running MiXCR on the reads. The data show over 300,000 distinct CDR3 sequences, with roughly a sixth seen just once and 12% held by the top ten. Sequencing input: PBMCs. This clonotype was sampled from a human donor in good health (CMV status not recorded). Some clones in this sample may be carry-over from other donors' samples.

CDR3 amino acids: CASSLGGVTEAFF. The CDR3 DNA reads as TGTGCCAGCAGCTTAGGAGGGGTCACTGAAGCTTTCTTT. The chain uses TRBV7-8 and TRBJ1-1; TRBD1 is a possible D gene (5 bases). Germline CDR1 reads SGHVS; CDR2 reads FQNEAQ. CDR3 length: 13 amino acids. V was shortened by 1 base and J by 4 bases, with 7 bases between the two germline ends.